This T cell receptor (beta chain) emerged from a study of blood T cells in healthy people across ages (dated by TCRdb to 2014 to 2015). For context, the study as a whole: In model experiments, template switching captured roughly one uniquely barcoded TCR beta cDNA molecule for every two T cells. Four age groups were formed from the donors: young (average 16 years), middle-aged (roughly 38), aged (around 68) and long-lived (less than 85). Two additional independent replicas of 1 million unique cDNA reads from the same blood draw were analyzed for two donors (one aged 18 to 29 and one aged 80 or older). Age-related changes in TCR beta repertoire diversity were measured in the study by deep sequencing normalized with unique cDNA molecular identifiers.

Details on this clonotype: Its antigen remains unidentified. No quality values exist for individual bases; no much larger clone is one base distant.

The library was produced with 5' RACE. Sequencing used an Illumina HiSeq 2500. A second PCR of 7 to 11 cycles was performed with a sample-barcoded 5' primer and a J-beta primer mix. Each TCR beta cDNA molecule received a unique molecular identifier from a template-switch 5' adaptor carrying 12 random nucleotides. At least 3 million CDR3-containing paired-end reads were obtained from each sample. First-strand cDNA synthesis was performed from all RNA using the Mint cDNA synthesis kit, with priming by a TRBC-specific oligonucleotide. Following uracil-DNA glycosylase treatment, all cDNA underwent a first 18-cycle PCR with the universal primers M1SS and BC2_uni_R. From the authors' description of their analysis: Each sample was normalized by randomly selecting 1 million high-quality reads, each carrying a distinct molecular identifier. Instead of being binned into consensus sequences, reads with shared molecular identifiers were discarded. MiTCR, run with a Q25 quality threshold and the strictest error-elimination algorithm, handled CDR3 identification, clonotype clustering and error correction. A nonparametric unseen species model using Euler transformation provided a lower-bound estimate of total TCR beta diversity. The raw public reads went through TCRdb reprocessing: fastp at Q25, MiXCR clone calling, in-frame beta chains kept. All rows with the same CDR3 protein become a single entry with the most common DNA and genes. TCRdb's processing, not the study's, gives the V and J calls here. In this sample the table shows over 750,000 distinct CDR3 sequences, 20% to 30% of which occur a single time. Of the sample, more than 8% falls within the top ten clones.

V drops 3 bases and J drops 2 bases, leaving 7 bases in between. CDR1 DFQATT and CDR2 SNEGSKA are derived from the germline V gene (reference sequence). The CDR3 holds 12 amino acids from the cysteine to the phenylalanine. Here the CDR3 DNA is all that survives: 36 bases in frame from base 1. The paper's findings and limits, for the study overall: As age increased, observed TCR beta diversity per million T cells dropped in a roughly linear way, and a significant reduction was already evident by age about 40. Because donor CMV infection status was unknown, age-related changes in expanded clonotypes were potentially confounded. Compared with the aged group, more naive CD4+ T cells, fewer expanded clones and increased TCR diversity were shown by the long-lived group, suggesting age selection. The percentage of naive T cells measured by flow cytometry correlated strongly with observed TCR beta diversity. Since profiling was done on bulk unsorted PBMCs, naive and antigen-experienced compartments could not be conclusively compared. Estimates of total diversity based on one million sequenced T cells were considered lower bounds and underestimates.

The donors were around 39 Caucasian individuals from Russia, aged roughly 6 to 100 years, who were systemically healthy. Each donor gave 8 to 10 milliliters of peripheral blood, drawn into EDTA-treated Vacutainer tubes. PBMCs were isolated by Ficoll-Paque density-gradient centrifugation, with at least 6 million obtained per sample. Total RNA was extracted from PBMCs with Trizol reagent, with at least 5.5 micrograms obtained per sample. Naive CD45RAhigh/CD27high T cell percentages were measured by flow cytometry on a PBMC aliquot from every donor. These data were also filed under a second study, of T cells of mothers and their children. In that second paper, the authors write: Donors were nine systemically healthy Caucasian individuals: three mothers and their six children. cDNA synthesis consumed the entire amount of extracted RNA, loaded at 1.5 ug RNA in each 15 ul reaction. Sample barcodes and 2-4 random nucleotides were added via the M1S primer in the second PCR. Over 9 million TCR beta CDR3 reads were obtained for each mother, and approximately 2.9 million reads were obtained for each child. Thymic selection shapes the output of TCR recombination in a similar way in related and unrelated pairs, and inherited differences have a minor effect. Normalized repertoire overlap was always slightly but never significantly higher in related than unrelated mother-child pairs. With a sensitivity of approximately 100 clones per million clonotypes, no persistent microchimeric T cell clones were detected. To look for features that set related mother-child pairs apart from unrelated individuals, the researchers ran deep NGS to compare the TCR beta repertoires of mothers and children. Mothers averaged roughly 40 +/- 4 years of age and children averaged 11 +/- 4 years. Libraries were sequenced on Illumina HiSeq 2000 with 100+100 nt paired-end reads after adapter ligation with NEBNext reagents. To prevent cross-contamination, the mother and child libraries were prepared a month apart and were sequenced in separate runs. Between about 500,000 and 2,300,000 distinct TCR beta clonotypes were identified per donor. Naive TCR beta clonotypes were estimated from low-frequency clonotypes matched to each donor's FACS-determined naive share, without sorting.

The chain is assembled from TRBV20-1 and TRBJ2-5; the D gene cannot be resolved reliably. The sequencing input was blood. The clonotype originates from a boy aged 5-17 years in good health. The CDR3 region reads CSASRPQETQYF. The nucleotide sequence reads TGCAGTGCTAGCAGGCCTCAAGAGACCCAGTACTTC.